The clone carrying this T cell receptor (beta chain) was found many times. What it recognizes is unknown. The data derive from a study of T-cell reconstitution after alpha-beta-depleted transplantation in children. General study results and limits: Among T cells one year after transplant, newly produced cells accounted for most counts and diversity. Recipient T cells and thymic progenitors that survived gave rise to the high TCRbeta diversity observed at day 60 in some patients. About two months after transplant, alpha-beta T cells reportedly came from several hundred expanded graft clones.

This sample's TCRbeta library carried unique molecular identifier barcodes. TCRdb re-called the PCR reads through MiXCR, storing one row per CDR3 protein. The data show approximately 98,000 distinct CDR3 sequences, almost 6.5% seen once. Germline V gene data show CDR1 as KGHDR and CDR2 as SFDVKD. This CDR3 region has 16 residues. The V and J ends lost 3 bases and 0 bases respectively, with 11 bases between them. This sequence joins TRBV24-1 and TRBJ2-1; no definite D call. The TCR sequence derives from a male patient between 2 and 15 years old who had a stem cell transplant for acute lymphoblastic leukemia, so the T cells may come from the graft donor. The material sequenced was PBMCs, mostly from graft donor cells, taken 360 days after TCRalphabeta/CD19-depleted stem cell transplant. The CDR3 coding sequence is TGTGCCACCAGTGATCCTCAGGTGCCCTCCTACAATGAGCAGTTCTTC. Encoded protein: CATSDPQVPSYNEQFF.